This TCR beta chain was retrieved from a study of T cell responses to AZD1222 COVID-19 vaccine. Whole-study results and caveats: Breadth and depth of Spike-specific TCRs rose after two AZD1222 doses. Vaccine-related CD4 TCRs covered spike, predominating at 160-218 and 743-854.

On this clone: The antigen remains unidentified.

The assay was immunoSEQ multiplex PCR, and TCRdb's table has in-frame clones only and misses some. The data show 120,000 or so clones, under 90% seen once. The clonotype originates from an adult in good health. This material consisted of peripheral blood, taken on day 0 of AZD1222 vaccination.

CDR3 DNA sequence: TGCGCCAGCAGCTCCGGGACCGAGCAGTACTTC. Amino acids: CASSSGTEQYF. This chain joins TRBV5-1 and TRBJ2-7; D tentatively reads TRBD1 or TRBD2 (5 bases each). Between the trimmed V and J ends, which lost 3 bases and 6 bases, there was a span of 7 bases. The CDR3 totals 11 residues. Germline CDR1 reads SGHRS; CDR2 reads YFSETQ.